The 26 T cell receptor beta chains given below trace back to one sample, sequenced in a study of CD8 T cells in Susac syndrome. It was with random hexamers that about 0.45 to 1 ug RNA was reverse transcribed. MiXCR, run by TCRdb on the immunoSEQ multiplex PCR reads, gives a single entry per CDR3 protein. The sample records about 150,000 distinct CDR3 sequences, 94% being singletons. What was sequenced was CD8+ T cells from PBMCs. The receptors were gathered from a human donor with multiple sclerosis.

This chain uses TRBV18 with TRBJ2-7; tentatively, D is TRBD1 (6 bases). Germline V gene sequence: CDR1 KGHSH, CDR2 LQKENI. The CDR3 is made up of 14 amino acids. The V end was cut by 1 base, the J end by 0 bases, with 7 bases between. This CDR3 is CASSPRDTSYEQYF. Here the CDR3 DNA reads TGTGCCAGCTCACCACGGGACACCTCCTACGAGCAGTACTTC.

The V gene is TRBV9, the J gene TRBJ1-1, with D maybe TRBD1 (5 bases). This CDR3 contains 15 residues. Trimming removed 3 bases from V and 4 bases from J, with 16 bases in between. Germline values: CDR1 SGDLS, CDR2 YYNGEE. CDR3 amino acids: CASSDSGKVGTEAFF. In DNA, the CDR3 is TGTGCCAGCAGCGATTCAGGGAAAGTGGGCACTGAAGCTTTCTTT.

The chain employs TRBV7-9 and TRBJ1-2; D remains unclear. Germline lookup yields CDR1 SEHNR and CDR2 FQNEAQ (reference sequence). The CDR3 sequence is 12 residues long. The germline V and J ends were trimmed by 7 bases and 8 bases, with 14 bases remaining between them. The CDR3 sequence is CASTSEYSGYTF. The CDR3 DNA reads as TGTGCCAGCACCTCCGAGTACTCAGGCTACACCTTC.

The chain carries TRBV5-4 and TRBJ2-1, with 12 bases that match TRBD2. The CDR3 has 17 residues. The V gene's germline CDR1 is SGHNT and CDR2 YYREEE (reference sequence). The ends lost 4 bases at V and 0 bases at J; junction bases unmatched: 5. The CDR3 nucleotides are TGTGCCAGCAGCGGTACTAGCGGGGGGCTCTCCTACAATGAGCAGTTCTTC. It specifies CASSGTSGGLSYNEQFF.

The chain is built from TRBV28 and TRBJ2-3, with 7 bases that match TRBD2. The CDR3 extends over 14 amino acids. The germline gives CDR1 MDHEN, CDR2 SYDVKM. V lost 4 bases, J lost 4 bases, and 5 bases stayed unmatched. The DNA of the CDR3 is TGTGCCAGCAGTTCAGGACTAGTCGCAGATACGCAGTATTTT. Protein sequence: CASSSGLVADTQYF.

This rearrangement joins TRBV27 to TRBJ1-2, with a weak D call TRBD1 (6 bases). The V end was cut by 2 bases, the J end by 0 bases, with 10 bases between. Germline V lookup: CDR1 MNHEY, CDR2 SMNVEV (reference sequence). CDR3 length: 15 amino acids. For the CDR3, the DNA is TGTGCCAGCAGTTTAGGGGGGCTGCCTAACTATGGCTACACCTTC. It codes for CASSLGGLPNYGYTF.

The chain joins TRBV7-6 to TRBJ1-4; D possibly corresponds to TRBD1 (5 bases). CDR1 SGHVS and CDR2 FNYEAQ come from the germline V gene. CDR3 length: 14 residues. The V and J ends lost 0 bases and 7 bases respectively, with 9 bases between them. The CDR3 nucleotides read TGTGCCAGCAGCTTAGCGGGTACAGGTGAAAAACTGTTTTTT. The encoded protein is CASSLAGTGEKLFF.

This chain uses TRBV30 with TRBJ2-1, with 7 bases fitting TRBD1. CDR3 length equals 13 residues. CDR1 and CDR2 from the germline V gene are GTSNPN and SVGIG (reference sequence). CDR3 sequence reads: CAGQDRSYNEQFF. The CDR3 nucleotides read TGTGCAGGACAGGATCGCTCCTACAATGAGCAGTTCTTC.

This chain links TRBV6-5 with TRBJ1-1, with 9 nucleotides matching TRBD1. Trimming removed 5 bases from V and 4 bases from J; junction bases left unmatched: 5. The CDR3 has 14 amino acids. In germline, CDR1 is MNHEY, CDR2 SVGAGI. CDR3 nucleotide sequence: TGTGCCAGCAGTAAACAGGGGGCGGGCACTGAAGCTTTCTTT. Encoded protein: CASSKQGAGTEAFF.

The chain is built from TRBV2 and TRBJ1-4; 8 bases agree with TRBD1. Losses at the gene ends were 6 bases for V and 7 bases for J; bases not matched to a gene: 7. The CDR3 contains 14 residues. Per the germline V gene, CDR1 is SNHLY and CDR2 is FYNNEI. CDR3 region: CASSVRDRTEKLFF. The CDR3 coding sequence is TGTGCCAGCAGCGTAAGGGACAGGACTGAAAAACTGTTTTTT.

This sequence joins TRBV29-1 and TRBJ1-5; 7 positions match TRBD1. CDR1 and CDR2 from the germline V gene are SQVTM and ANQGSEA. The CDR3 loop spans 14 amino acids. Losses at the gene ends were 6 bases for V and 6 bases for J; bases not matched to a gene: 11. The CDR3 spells CSVGGTEKGQPQHF. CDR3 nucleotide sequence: TGCAGCGTCGGTGGGACAGAGAAGGGTCAGCCCCAGCATTTT.

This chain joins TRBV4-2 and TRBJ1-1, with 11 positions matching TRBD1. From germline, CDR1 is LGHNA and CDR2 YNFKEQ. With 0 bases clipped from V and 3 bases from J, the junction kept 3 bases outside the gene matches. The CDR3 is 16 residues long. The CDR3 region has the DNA TGTGCCAGCAGCCAAGATCGGGACAGGGGGTACACTGAAGCTTTCTTT. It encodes CASSQDRDRGYTEAFF.

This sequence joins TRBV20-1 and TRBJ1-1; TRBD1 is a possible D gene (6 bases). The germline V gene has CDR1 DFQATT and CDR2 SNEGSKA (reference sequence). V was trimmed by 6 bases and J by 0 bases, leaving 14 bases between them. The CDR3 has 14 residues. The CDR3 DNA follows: TGCAGTGCCTCACAGGGCAGATTGAACACTGAAGCTTTCTTT. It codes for CSASQGRLNTEAFF.

This CDR3 is CASRPSFDRGSGYTF. In DNA form, the CDR3 reads TGTGCCAGCAGACCTTCCTTCGACCGGGGAAGCGGCTACACCTTC. V usage is TRBV28 and J usage is TRBJ1-2; D ambiguous. Trimming pared 6 bases from V and 8 bases from J, leaving 22 bases between. In germline, CDR1 is MDHEN, CDR2 SYDVKM. The CDR3 is made up of 15 amino acids.

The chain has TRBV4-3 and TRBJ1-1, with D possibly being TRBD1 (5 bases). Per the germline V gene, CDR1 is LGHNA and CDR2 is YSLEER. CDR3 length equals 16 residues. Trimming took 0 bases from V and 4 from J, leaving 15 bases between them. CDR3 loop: CASSQDVWLGVTEAFF. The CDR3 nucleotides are TGCGCCAGCAGCCAAGACGTTTGGTTAGGGGTCACTGAAGCTTTCTTT.

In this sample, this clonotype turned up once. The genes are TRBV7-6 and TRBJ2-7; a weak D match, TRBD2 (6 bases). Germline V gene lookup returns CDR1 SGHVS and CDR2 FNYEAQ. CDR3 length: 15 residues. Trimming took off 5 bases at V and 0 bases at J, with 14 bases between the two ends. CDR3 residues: CASSPLASDSYEQYF. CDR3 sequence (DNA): TGTGCCAGCAGCCCCCTAGCTAGCGACTCCTACGAGCAGTACTTC.

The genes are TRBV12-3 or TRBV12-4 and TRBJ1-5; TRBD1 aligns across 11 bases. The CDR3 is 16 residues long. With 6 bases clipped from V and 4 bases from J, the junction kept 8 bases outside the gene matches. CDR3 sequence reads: CASSLGGQGANQPQHF. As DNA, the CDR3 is TGTGCCAGCAGCCTAGGAGGACAGGGGGCGAATCAGCCCCAGCATTTT.

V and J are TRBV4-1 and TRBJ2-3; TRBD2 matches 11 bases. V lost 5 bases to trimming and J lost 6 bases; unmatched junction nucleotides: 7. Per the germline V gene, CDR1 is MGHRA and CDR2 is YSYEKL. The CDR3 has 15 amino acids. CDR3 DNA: TGCGCCAGCAGCGTACGTAGCGGGGGGGCGGATACGCAGTATTTT. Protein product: CASSVRSGGADTQYF.

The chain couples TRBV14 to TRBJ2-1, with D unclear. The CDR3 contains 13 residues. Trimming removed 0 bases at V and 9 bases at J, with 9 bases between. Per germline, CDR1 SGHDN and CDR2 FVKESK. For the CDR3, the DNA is TGTGCCAGCAGCCAAGACTGGTCGGGTGAGCAGTTCTTC. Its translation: CASSQDWSGEQFF. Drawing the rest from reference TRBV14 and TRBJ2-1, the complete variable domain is EAGVTQFPSHSVIEKGQTVTLRCDPISGHDNLYWYRRVMGKEIKFLLHFVKESKQDESGMPNNRFLAERTGGTYSTLKVQPAELEDSGVYFCASSQDWSGEQFFGPGTRLTVL.

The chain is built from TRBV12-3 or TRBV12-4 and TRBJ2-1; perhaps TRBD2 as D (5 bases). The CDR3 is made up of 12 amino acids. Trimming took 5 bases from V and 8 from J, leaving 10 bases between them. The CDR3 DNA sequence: TGTGCCAGCAGTCCGAGGGTGCATGAGCAGTTCTTC. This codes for CASSPRVHEQFF.

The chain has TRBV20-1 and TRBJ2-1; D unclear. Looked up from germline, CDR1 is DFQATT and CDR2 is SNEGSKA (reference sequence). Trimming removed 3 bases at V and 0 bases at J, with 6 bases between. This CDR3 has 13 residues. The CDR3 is CSARTFSYNEQFF. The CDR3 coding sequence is TGCAGTGCTAGGACCTTCTCCTACAATGAGCAGTTCTTC.

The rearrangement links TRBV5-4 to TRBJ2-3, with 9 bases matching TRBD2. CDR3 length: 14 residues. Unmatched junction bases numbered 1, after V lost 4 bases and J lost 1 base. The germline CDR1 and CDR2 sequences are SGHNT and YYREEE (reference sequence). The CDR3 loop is CASSPSGGTDTQYF. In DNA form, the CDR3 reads TGTGCCAGCAGCCCTAGCGGGGGCACAGATACGCAGTATTTT.

As DNA, the CDR3 is TGTGCCAGCAGCGCGAGCTCCGGGGGATGGGGCACTGAAGCTTTCTTT. This sequence encodes CASSASSGGWGTEAFF. V gene TRBV9 combines with J gene TRBJ1-1; D is possibly TRBD1 (5 bases). Looked up from germline, CDR1 is SGDLS and CDR2 is YYNGEE. V was shortened by 3 bases and J by 4 bases, with 19 bases between the two germline ends. CDR3 size: 16 residues.

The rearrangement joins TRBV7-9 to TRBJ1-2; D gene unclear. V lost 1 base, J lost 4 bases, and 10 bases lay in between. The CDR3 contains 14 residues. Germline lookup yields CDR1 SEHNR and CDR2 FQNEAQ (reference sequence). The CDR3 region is CASSLDARSYGYTF. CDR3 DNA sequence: TGTGCCAGCAGCTTAGACGCAAGGAGCTATGGCTACACCTTC.

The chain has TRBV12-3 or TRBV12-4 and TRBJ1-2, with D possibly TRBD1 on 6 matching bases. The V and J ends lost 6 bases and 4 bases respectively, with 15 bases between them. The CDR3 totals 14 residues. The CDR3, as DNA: TGTGCCAGCAGGGTCGACCAGGGGACCTATGGCTACACCTTC. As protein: CASRVDQGTYGYTF.

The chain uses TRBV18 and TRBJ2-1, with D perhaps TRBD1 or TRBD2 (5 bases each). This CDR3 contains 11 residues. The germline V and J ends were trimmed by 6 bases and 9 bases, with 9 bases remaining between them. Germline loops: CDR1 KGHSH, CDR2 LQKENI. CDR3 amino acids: CASSMGVEQFF. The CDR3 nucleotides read TGTGCCAGCTCGATGGGGGTTGAGCAGTTCTTC.